The rows below give T cell receptor beta chains drawn from one sample of a study of blood T cell repertoires in COVID-19. Clones were read by immunoSEQ multiplex PCR, and TCRdb kept only the in-frame ones, dropping some. The data contain 300,000 to 400,000 clones, approximately 89% of them singletons. Sequencing used PBMCs or T cells enriched from blood (not recorded which). The receptors were gathered from a man aged 30 to 45 who had recovered from COVID-19. CDR3s include the opening cysteine and the closing phenylalanine or tryptophan. Each record gives: J gene, V gene, CDR3 protein.

TRBJ1-6 TRBV10-3 CAISTRGTGINSPLHF
TRBJ1-5 TRBV12-3/TRBV12-4 CASSFGRQPQHF
TRBJ2-3 TRBV6-5 CASRETSTDTQYF
TRBJ1-6 TRBV5-6 CASNLRGDRDSPLHF
TRBJ1-6 TRBV12-3/TRBV12-4 CASSRDRLLHF
TRBJ2-7 TRBV12-3/TRBV12-4 CASSLGSSEQYF
TRBJ2-2 TRBV25-1 CASSDDLGQGFGGELFF
TRBJ2-3 TRBV27 CASMPGLRGADTQYF
TRBJ2-4 TRBV7-9 CASSPRRTGDIQYF
TRBJ1-5 TRBV28 CASSLFMRGSPVQAQHF
TRBJ1-6 TRBV3-1/TRBV3-2 CASSQRTDQRDSPLHF
TRBJ1-1 TRBV23-1 CASSQSQGWRNTEAFF
TRBJ2-1 TRBV24-1 CATSVPQGYRVKGLAGYNEQFF
TRBJ2-4 TRBV5-6 CASSYRQGPHIQYF
TRBJ2-3 TRBV9 CASSVEAPGGTQYF
TRBJ2-3 TRBV11-2 CASSYRMAGTSTDTQYF
TRBJ2-2 TRBV9 CASSVTGGEKAGELFF
TRBJ1-3 TRBV4-1 CASRLDISIQGASGNTIYF
TRBJ1-1 TRBV28 CASSYGVGTEAFF
TRBJ1-6 TRBV14 CASSQGEGLLDDGSPLHF
TRBJ2-7 TRBV4-1 CASSHDTGPKYEQYF
TRBJ1-2 TRBV28 CASSSRDRGLPNYGYTF
TRBJ2-7 TRBV6-4 CASSPRQGGGEQYF
TRBJ1-2 TRBV5-1 CASRRADRVSQGYTF
TRBJ2-2 TRBV19 CASSLPGQHTGELFF
TRBJ2-3 TRBV5-1 CASSPGLVTDTQYF
TRBJ1-1 TRBV18 CASSQGVSTEAFF
TRBJ2-7 TRBV20-1 CSAHRGDEQYF
TRBJ1-1 TRBV7-8 CASSLQDWLNTEAFF
TRBJ1-6 TRBV19 CATWDSSYNSPLHF
TRBJ1-2 TRBV5-1 CASRPGTEYGYTF
TRBJ1-1 TRBV4-1 CASSQEGTRGAEAFF
TRBJ2-7 TRBV6-2/TRBV6-3 CASSPTTYRGEQYF
TRBJ1-2 TRBV13 CASSLAGRGYTF
TRBJ2-7 TRBV27 CASSPTATGRISKEYF
TRBJ1-2 TRBV6-1 CASSEFRVYGYTF
TRBJ1-2 TRBV6-2/TRBV6-3 CASSIPGGARYGYTF